The present T cell receptor beta chain was sequenced within a study of molecular identifiers for immune sequencing clone quantification. Overall study context: In replicates, RNA from roughly 20,000 or 100,000 naive CD8 cells was divided five ways and four parts were sequenced. Study findings and constraints: With a barcode shared among identical TCR molecules, highly expanded clone sizes could be underestimated. Naive cells had under 1% of molecules in clones above 20 RNA copies, effectors over 97%.

TCRdb re-analysed the PCR reads in MiXCR, keeping a single row per CDR3 protein. The table records just under 650,000 distinct CDR3 sequences, less than 20% of them present only once. In this sample, this clonotype turned up many times. As yet, its antigen is unknown. Sorting recovered naive CD8 T cells on a CD8+CD4-CCR7+CD45RA+ profile. This CDR3 spans 13 amino acids. CDR1 is LGHNA and CDR2 is YSLEER in the germline V gene. With 5 bases removed from V and 3 bases from J, the gap between germline ends came to 10 bases. The sample taken for sequencing was naive CD8+ T cells from blood, with Jurkat cell RNA spiked in. Indicated subset: FACS-sorted CD8+CD4-CCR7+CD45RA+ naive T cells. The chain couples TRBV4-3 to TRBJ2-5; D is unresolved. The TCR was taken from a human donor in good health. Some libraries in this study had Jurkat cell RNA spiked in. The DNA of the CDR3 is TGCGCCAGCAGCAACAGTAGGGAAGAGACCCAGTACTTC. As protein: CASSNSREETQYF.